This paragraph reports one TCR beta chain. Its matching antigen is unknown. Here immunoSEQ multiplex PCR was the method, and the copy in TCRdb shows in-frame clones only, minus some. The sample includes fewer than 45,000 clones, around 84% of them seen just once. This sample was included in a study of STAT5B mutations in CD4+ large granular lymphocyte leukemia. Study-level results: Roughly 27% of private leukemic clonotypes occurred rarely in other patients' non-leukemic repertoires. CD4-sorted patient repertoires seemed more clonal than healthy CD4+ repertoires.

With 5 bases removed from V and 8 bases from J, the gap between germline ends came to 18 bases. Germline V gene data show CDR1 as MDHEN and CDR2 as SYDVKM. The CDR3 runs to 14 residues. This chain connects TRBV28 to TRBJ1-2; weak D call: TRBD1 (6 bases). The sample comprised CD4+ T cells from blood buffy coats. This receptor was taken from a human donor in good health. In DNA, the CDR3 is TGTGCCAGCAGTCAACCTAGGGACATCAGGGGCTACACCTTC. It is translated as CASSQPRDIRGYTF.